This T cell receptor beta chain was found in a study of blood T cell repertoires in COVID-19. Study as a whole: Samples representing acute and convalescent COVID-19 were sourced from the United States, Italy and Spain. PBMCs, B-cell-depleted T cells, or T cells provided the cDNA or gDNA that made up the material.

Remarks on this clone: One end of the junction fails to match germline, which may point to a read error.

Per the original methods: Using reference gene primer amplification, nucleated cell counts were estimated. The method was immunoSEQ multiplex PCR; TCRdb's version includes in-frame clones alone and lacks a portion of them. That table gives V, J and clone size, and the DNA gave D and trimming. The table includes some 90,000 clones, roughly 80% detected once. The CDR3 consists of 14 residues. In germline, CDR1 is LNHDA, CDR2 SQIVND (reference sequence). The receptor comes from a man aged 55 to 69 with acute or convalescent COVID-19. The sequencing sample was made of peripheral blood. The chain joins TRBV19 to TRBJ2-5; 11 positions match TRBD2. Here the CDR3 reads CASSSGRATETQYF. As DNA, the CDR3 is TGTGCCAGCAGTAGCGGGAGGGCCACCGAGACCCAGTACTTC.